A single sample is the source of the 7 T cell receptor beta chains below, sequenced in a study of identical twins (dated by TCRdb to the mid-2010s). Library preparation was by 5' RACE. Sequencing was performed on an Illumina HiSeq 2000. TCRdb took the public reads, trimmed them with fastp at Q25, ran MiXCR for clone calling and kept in-frame beta chains. Each record represents a unique CDR3 protein, reported with the most common genes and DNA among its rows. Present in this sample are under 900,000 distinct CDR3 sequences, 15% to 20% of which were seen just once. The ten most abundant clones make up about an eighth of the sample. In addition, the sample was reused for a study of T cells expressing NK-cell markers.

The sequenced sample consisted of PBMCs. The receptor set was obtained from a woman under 30 in good health.

A few counts support this clonotype. The chain joins TRBV6-1 to TRBJ2-2, with TRBD2 matching over 13 bases. Germline V gives CDR1 MNHNS, CDR2 SASEGT. The CDR3 length is 15 residues. Trimming removed 7 bases from V and 3 bases from J; junction bases left unmatched: 2. The CDR3 sequence: CASNGLAGDTGELFF. The CDR3 DNA reads TGTGCCAGCAACGGACTAGCGGGAGACACCGGGGAGCTGTTTTTT.

This sequence joins TRBV10-3 and TRBJ2-7, with TRBD2 matching over 7 bases. CDR1 ENHRY and CDR2 SYGVKD come from the germline V gene. V lost 9 bases, J lost 1 base, and 6 bases stayed unmatched. CDR3 length: 13 amino acids. The CDR3 DNA reads TGTGCCATTTTGGCTAGCGGATCCTACGAGCAGTACTTC. It specifies CAILASGSYEQYF.

The gene calls are TRBV2 and TRBJ2-1; TRBD2 aligns across 9 bases. Trimming removed 5 bases from V and 1 base from J; junction bases left unmatched: 15. CDR3 length equals 19 residues. The germline gives CDR1 SNHLY, CDR2 FYNNEI. The CDR3 bases are TGTGCCAGCAGTACCACGCCAGGGCTAGCGGGGATATCCTACAATGAGCAGTTCTTC. Its protein product is CASSTTPGLAGISYNEQFF. The full variable domain, rest sourced from reference TRBV2 and TRBJ2-1, is EPEVTQTPSHQVTQMGQEVILRCVPISNHLYFYWYRQILGQKVEFLVSFYNNEISEKSEIFDDQFSVERPDGSNFTLKIRSTKLEDSAMYFCASSTTPGLAGISYNEQFFGPGTRLTVL.

This clonotype was counted a few times. The chain uses TRBV20-1 and TRBJ1-5; D unresolved. Trimming left V 0 bases short and J 6 bases short, with 24 bases between. Germline V lookup: CDR1 DFQATT, CDR2 SNEGSKA (reference sequence). The CDR3 has 18 residues. The CDR3 nucleotides are TGCAGTGCTAGAGATTGGTCGGGAGACTACATCGTGGGTCAGCCCCAGCATTTT. Its protein is CSARDWSGDYIVGQPQHF.

This chain uses TRBV6-2 or TRBV6-3 with TRBJ1-4, with 7 bases identical to TRBD1. The junction had 10 bases not matched to a gene; V was cut back by 8 bases and J by 13 bases. CDR3 length equals 12 residues. Germline values: CDR1 MNHEY, CDR2 SVGEGT. DNA of the CDR3: TGTGCCAGCGCCGCGCCCCAGGGGGGACTGTTTTTT. Encoded protein: CASAAPQGGLFF.

The rearrangement joins TRBV6-1 to TRBJ2-3, with 7 bases matching TRBD2. J gave up 5 bases and V 7 bases, and 9 bases lay outside the gene matches. Looked up from germline, CDR1 is MNHNS and CDR2 is SASEGT. The CDR3 consists of 14 residues. The CDR3 DNA reads as TGTGCCAGCACGGCAGGGAGGGATGGAGATACGCAGTATTTT. This sequence encodes CASTAGRDGDTQYF.

This clonotype was picked up a small number of times. This chain links TRBV20-1 with TRBJ2-5; D remains unclear. The germline V gene has CDR1 DFQATT and CDR2 SNEGSKA (reference sequence). The CDR3 totals 13 residues. V dropped 4 bases and J dropped 2 bases, with 11 bases sitting between them. The CDR3 DNA reads TGCAGTGCTAAACATATTCTGCAAGAGACCCAGTACTTC. As protein: CSAKHILQETQYF.